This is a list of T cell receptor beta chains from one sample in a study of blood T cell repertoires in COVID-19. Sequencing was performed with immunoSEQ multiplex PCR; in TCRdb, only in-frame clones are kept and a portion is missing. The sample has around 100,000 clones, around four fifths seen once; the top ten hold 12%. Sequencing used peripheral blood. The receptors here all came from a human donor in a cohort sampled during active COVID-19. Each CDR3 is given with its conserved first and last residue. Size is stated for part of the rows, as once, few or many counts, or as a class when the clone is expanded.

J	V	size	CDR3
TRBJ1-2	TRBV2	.	CASSPTPPDRAYGYTF
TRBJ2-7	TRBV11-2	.	CASSLEGTGSYEQYF
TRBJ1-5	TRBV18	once	CASSPSNQPQHF
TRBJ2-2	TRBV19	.	CASSRARTGATNTGELFF
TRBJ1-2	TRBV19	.	CASSFGYSGYTF
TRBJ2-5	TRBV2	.	CASSPRLAGGLETQYF
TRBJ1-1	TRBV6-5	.	CASSWGAEAFF
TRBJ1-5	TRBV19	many	CASSMRSRDRFNQPQHF
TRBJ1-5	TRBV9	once	CASSVGSDRVQPQHF
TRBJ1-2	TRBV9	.	CASSVDRGFYGYTF
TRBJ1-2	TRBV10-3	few	CAISPLTGGYGYTF
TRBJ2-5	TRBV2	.	CASNSLAGVGEETQYF
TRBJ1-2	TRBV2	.	CASIASEADYGYTF
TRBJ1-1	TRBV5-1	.	CASSLGSGGTEAFF
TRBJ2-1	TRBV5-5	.	CASSLPGLVYNEQFF
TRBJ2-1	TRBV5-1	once	CASSLGDSGGTNEQFF
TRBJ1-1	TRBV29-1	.	CSVARGWTEAFF
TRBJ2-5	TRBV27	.	CASSSQETQYF
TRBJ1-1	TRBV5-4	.	CASSQARQGSNTEAFF
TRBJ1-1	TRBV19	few	CASSIGSGDTEAFF
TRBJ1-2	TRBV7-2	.	CASSPTGGASGYTF
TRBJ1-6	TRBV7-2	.	CASSPQLNSPLHF
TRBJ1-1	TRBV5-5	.	CASSLLQGNTEAFF
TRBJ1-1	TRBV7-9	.	CASSSAGRNTEAFF
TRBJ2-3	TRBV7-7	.	CASSLGTGWSDTQYF
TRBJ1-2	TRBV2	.	CASSEEGLDYGYTF
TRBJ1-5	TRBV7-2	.	CASSLVTLGVQPQHF
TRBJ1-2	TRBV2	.	CASSPLTGTETTLSRGYTF
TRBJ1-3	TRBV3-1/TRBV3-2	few	CASSLGGYGNTIYF
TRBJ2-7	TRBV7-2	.	CASSSLAGGPNEQYF
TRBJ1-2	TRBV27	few	CASSPTYLNYGYTF
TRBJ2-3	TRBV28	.	CASSFRGSDTQYF
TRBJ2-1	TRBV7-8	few	CASSLVPRGSEQFF
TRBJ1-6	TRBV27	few	CASSFMDGRSSPLHF
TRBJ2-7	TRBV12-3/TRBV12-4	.	CASSRDTSYEQYF
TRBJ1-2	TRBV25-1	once	CASSDHGRTGGVNGYTF
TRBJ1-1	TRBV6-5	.	CASRRQGSYTEAFF
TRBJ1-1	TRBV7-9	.	CASSLTGIYTEAFF
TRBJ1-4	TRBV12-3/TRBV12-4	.	CASSTGAGEKLFF
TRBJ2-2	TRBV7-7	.	CASSPSRVSGELFF
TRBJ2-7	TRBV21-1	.	CASPRDSSYEQYF
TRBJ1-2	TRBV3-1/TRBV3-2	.	CASSQETGSYGYTF
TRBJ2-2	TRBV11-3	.	CASSWERTTNTGELFF
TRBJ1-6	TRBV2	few	CASSEFTPGRANSPLHF
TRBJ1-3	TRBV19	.	CASSIEAGLGNTIYF
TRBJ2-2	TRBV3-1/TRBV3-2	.	CASSHHSGSNTGELFF
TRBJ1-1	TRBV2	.	CASRDDRDRHTEAFF
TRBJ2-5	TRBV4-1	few	CASSQDSAGAQQETQYF
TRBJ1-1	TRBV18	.	CASSPYYRGALGTEAFF
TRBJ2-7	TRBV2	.	CASSRSRQGRAYEQYF
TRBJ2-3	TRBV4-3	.	CASTESGGAADTQYF
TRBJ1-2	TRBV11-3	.	CASSSPEPGTGGANGYTF
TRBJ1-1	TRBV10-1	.	CASSYRTGGNTEAFF
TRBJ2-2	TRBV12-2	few	CASRLVRLAGANTGELFF
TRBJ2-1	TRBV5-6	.	CASSLRTGNRNEQFF
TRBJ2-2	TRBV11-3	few	CASSSRAGANGELFF
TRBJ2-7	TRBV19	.	CASSPTFGRGREQYF
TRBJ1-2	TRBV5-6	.	CASSLQGRVLDYGYTF